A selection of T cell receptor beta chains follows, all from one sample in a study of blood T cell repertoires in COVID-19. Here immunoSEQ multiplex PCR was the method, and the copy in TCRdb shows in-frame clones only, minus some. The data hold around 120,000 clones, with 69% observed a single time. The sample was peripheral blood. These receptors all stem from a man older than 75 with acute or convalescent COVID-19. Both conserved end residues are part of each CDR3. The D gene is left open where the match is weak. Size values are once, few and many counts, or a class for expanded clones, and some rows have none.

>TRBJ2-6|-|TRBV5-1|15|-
CASSLQGSGANVLTF
TGCGCCAGCAGCCTGCAGGGCTCTGGGGCCAACGTCCTGACTTTC
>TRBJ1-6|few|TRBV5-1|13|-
CASSWGGNSPLHF
TGCGCCAGCAGCTGGGGAGGGAATTCACCCCTCCACTTT
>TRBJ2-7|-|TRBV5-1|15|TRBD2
CASSVGGTSSYEQYF
TGCGCCAGCTCGGTGGGGGGGACTAGCAGCTACGAGCAGTACTTC
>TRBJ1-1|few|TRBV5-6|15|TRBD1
CASSSRAGGNTEAFF
TGTGCCAGCAGCTCCAGAGCAGGGGGAAACACTGAAGCTTTCTTT
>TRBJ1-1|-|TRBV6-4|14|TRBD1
CASSIQPGQFEAFF
TGTGCCAGCAGTATTCAACCGGGACAGTTTGAAGCTTTCTTT
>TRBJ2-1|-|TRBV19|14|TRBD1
CASSRDSAYNEQFF
TGTGCCAGTAGTAGGGACAGCGCCTACAATGAGCAGTTCTTC
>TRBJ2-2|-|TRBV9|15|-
CASSVMELHTGELFF
TGTGCCAGCAGCGTAATGGAGCTGCACACCGGGGAGCTGTTTTTT
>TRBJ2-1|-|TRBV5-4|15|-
CASSFPGLDYNEQFF
TGTGCCAGCAGCTTCCCGGGACTGGACTACAATGAGCAGTTCTTC
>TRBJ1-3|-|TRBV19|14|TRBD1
CATSDRATGNTIYF
TGTGCCACCTCGGACAGGGCCACTGGAAACACCATATATTTT
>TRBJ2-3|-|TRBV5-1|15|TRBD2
CASTWTSGATDTQYF
TGCGCCAGCACCTGGACTAGCGGTGCCACAGATACGCAGTATTTT
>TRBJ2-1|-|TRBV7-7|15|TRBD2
CASSLDSGTRNEQFF
TGTGCTAGCAGCTTAGACTCGGGGACTAGAAATGAGCAGTTCTTC
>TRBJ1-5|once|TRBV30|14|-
CAWKGRGGGQPQHF
TGTGCCTGGAAGGGCAGGGGCGGAGGTCAGCCCCAGCATTTT
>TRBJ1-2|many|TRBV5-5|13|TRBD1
CASSFLGQYGYTF
TGTGCCAGCAGCTTTTTGGGACAGTATGGCTACACCTTC
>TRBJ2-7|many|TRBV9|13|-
CASSVGVGQEQYF
TGTGCCAGCAGCGTAGGTGTAGGACAAGAGCAGTACTTC
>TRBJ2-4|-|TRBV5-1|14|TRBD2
CASSLVGGGNIQYF
TGCGCCAGCAGCTTGGTTGGGGGAGGGAACATTCAGTACTTC
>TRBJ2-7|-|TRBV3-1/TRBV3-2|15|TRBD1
CASSQELDRVYEQYF
TGTGCCAGCAGCCAAGAGTTGGACAGGGTCTACGAGCAGTACTTC